This entry features one T cell receptor beta chain sequence. What it binds is unknown. The entry originates in a study of cytomegalovirus exposure and HLA in healthy donors. Study-wide results and limits: Some V segments, TRBV6-2 and TRBV6-3 among them, were indistinguishable and were therefore excluded. The later analysis indicated that the majority of CMV-associated TCR beta chains appeared HLA-restricted.

This CDR3 is built from 15 residues. CDR1 is SEHNR and CDR2 is FQNEAQ in the germline V gene (reference sequence). V shed 4 bases, J shed 3 bases, and the junction held 8 bases outside the gene matches. PCR amplification relied on 60 Vbeta primers (plus 13 Jbeta primers). Original handling: In a later analysis, of about 80 million unique beta chains, some 10 million appeared in at least two donors. Sequencing was performed with immunoSEQ multiplex PCR; in TCRdb, only in-frame clones are kept and a portion is missing. The V and J calls and clone size are taken from that table; D and trimming were inferred from the DNA. The sample lists about 190,000 clones, approximately 70% occurring once.

Sequenced material: PBMCs. This sequence joins TRBV7-9 and TRBJ2-7; 8 nucleotides match TRBD2. The source of this sequence is a woman aged 25 to 39 in good health and CMV-seronegative. The CDR3 loop reads CASSYLAGAIYEQYF. In DNA, the CDR3 is TGTGCCAGCAGCTACCTAGCGGGCGCAATCTACGAGCAGTACTTC.